The 20 T cell receptor beta chains presented below share a single source sample, sequenced in a study of cytomegalovirus exposure and HLA in healthy donors. In the PCR, 60 Vbeta and 13 Jbeta primers were used. This table comes from immunoSEQ multiplex PCR, and its TCRdb copy is limited to in-frame clones, with some not included. The sample yields 200,000 to 250,000 clones, under 80% seen once. Sequencing was carried out using PBMCs. These TCRs come from a woman aged 25 to 39 in good health and CMV-seronegative.

This clone was found many times. The chain employs TRBV7-3 and TRBJ2-2; D gene ambiguous. The germline V gene has CDR1 SGHTA and CDR2 FQGTGA. Trimming took 3 bases from V and 7 from J, leaving 12 bases between them. This CDR3 region has 14 residues. The CDR3 region is CASSFVSSGGELFF. DNA for the CDR3: TGTGCCAGCAGCTTCGTGTCCTCGGGCGGGGAGCTGTTTTTT.

The chain joins TRBV5-4 to TRBJ2-3, with D perhaps matching TRBD2 (5 bases). From germline, CDR1 is SGHNT and CDR2 YYREEE (reference sequence). V was clipped by 0 bases and J by 7 bases, with 12 bases between them. The CDR3 is 14 residues long. The CDR3 DNA reads as TGTGCCAGCAGCTTGGGGGAGTCATTACATACGCAGTATTTT. Protein sequence: CASSLGESLHTQYF.

J is TRBJ2-7 and V is TRBV9; 12 bases fit TRBD2. Germline lookup yields CDR1 SGDLS and CDR2 YYNGEE. Unmatched junction bases numbered 9, after V lost 3 bases and J lost 11 bases. CDR3 length equals 14 residues. The CDR3 DNA is TGTGCCAGCAGCGCCGTGACTAGCGGGGGTTTAAAGTACTTC. Its translation is CASSAVTSGGLKYF.

This clone has a handful of counts. The chain carries TRBV11-2 and TRBJ1-3, with no clear D. The CDR3 consists of 11 residues. Trimming left V 8 bases short and J 4 bases short, with 6 bases between. Germline values: CDR1 SGHAT, CDR2 FQNNGV. CDR3 region: CASRRGNTIYF. The CDR3 nucleotides are TGTGCCAGCCGCAGAGGAAACACCATATATTTT.

This clone was observed a few times. The V gene is TRBV6-6, the J gene TRBJ1-1; D uncertain. V lost 0 bases and J lost 3, with 8 bases in between. This CDR3 contains 14 residues. Germline V lookup: CDR1 MNHNY, CDR2 SVGAGI (reference sequence). This CDR3 is CASSYSRRDTEAFF. CDR3 sequence (DNA): TGTGCCAGCAGTTACTCTCGCCGGGACACTGAAGCTTTCTTT.

The chain has TRBV6-4 and TRBJ2-7, with a possible D match to TRBD1 (6 bases). This CDR3 contains 13 residues. Germline V gene data show CDR1 as MRHNA and CDR2 as SNTAGT. V was shortened by 1 base and J by 5 bases, with 9 bases between the two germline ends. Here the CDR3 reads CASSDWQGNEQYF. CDR3 nucleotides: TGTGCCAGCAGTGACTGGCAGGGGAACGAGCAGTACTTC.

This clone was found a few times. The genes are TRBV5-4 and TRBJ1-1; D unresolved. The CDR3 extends over 13 amino acids. Trimming stripped 4 bases from V and 8 bases from J, with 15 bases between. Germline assignment: CDR1 SGHNT and CDR2 YYREEE (reference sequence). For the CDR3, the DNA is TGTGCCAGCAGCCAGGCGGGAGGCCGAGAAGCTTTCTTT. Amino acid sequence: CASSQAGGREAFF.

The rearrangement uses TRBV2 and TRBJ2-1; D uncertain. Trimming cost V 7 bases and J 6 bases, with 22 bases left between them. CDR3 length: 16 residues. CDR1 and CDR2 from the germline V gene are SNHLY and FYNNEI. The CDR3 DNA follows: TGTGCCAGCACTAGAAACGGCCCCACAAACGGCAATGAGCAGTTCTTC. This encodes CASTRNGPTNGNEQFF.

This clone was seen a few times. The chain is built from TRBV6-1 and TRBJ2-4; 9 bases are shared with TRBD1. CDR1 MNHNS and CDR2 SASEGT come from the germline V gene. The CDR3 sequence is 15 residues long. J lost 6 bases, V lost 3 bases, and 6 bases had no gene match. CDR3 bases: TGTGCCAGCAGTGAGTTGGGACAGGGCCCAAACATTCAGTACTTC. Translated: CASSELGQGPNIQYF.

The CDR3 spells CASSPIQGAGEKLFF. The CDR3, as DNA: TGTGCCAGCTCACCCATACAGGGGGCCGGAGAAAAACTGTTTTTT. This sequence joins TRBV18 and TRBJ1-4, with 9 bases fitting TRBD1. CDR3 length: 15 amino acids. V shed 3 bases, J shed 8 bases, and the junction held 7 bases outside the gene matches. Germline V CDR1 and CDR2: KGHSH, LQKENI.

V gene TRBV6-5 combines with J gene TRBJ2-1; 9 nucleotides agree with TRBD2. Germline V gene lookup returns CDR1 MNHEY and CDR2 SVGAGI. The CDR3 runs to 16 residues. V dropped 2 bases and J dropped 3; count of bases not matched to a gene: 5. CDR3 DNA: TGTGCCAGCAGTTACGCTAGCGGGGCGAACTACAATGAGCAGTTCTTC. Translating it yields CASSYASGANYNEQFF.

The rearrangement links TRBV5-3 to TRBJ1-5, with a weak D call TRBD1 (6 bases). TRBV5-3 is assigned to the ORF class and has an uncertain function. This CDR3 region has 17 residues. The ends were cut back, 4 bases at V and 0 bases at J, with 17 bases in the middle. The CDR3 DNA is TGTGCCAGAAGCCCTCCAGGGGAGCTGTATAGCAATCAGCCCCAGCATTTT. It translates to CARSPPGELYSNQPQHF.

In its sample, this clone was seen a few times. This chain connects TRBV7-9 to TRBJ1-1; D remains unclear. The CDR3 has 15 amino acids. V lost 5 bases to trimming and J lost 0 bases, with 13 bases between them. Germline CDR1 reads SEHNR; CDR2 reads FQNEAQ (reference sequence). The CDR3 coding sequence is TGTGCCAGCAGCGCCCCTTACAGATTGAACACTGAAGCTTTCTTT. It encodes CASSAPYRLNTEAFF.

As to this clone: The same CDR3 can be traced to other DNA sequences in this sample. The rearrangement joins TRBV6-5 to TRBJ1-1; D possibly corresponds to TRBD1 (5 bases). Trimming stripped 6 bases from V and 1 base from J, with 9 bases between. This CDR3 spans 13 amino acids. Looked up from germline, CDR1 is MNHEY and CDR2 is SVGAGI. CDR3 sequence reads: CASSPTENTEAFF. In DNA form, the CDR3 reads TGTGCCAGCAGCCCGACAGAGAACACTGAAGCTTTCTTT.

The chain uses TRBV14 and TRBJ1-2; no definite D call. The V end lost 4 bases, the J end lost 2 bases, and 14 bases lay between the germline ends. CDR3 length: 15 amino acids. CDR1 and CDR2 (germline): SGHDN, FVKESK. In DNA form, the CDR3 reads TGTGCCAGCAGCCCCCTAGAGGGATCGAACTATGGCTACACCTTC. This codes for CASSPLEGSNYGYTF.

The chain uses TRBV5-1 and TRBJ1-6; no clear D gene. The CDR3 contains 14 residues. Germline V lookup: CDR1 SGHRS, CDR2 YFSETQ. The ends were cut back, 0 bases at V and 8 bases at J, with 9 bases in the middle. This CDR3 is CASSLVAEDSPLHF. The CDR3 coding sequence is TGCGCCAGCAGCTTGGTGGCAGAGGATTCACCCCTCCACTTT. Looking up the rest from reference TRBV5-1 and TRBJ1-6 gives the full variable domain: KAGVTQTPRYLIKTRGQQVTLSCSPISGHRSVSWYQQTPGQGLQFLFEYFSETQRNKGNFPGRFSGRQFSNSRSEMNVSTLELGDSALYLCASSLVAEDSPLHFGNGTRLTVT.

This clone turned up a few times. The chain joins TRBV2 to TRBJ1-1, with unresolved D. This CDR3 region has 14 residues. Germline CDR1 reads SNHLY; CDR2 reads FYNNEI. The V end lost 6 bases, the J end lost 0 bases, and 11 bases lay between the germline ends. The chain's CDR3 is CASRAGSLNTEAFF. CDR3 nucleotide sequence: TGTGCCAGCAGGGCGGGATCCCTGAACACTGAAGCTTTCTTT.

CDR3 amino acids: CSARTGRAFF. The CDR3 DNA reads as TGCAGTGCTCGGACAGGCAGAGCTTTCTTT. V is TRBV20-1 and J is TRBJ1-1; 7 bases align to TRBD1. Unmatched junction bases numbered 4, after V lost 5 bases and J lost 10 bases. Looked up from germline, CDR1 is DFQATT and CDR2 is SNEGSKA (reference sequence). This CDR3 comprises 10 residues.

This clone occurred once. The V gene is TRBV27, the J gene TRBJ1-1; 8 bases align to TRBD1. The CDR3 totals 15 residues. CDR1 MNHEY and CDR2 SMNVEV come from the germline V gene (reference sequence). V dropped 4 bases and J dropped 3; count of bases not matched to a gene: 7. DNA for the CDR3: TGTGCCAGCAGTTCGCGACAGGGGCGGTACACTGAAGCTTTCTTT. Protein product: CASSSRQGRYTEAFF.

V gene TRBV5-4 combines with J gene TRBJ1-4; perhaps TRBD1 as D (5 bases). The V and J ends lost 0 bases and 0 bases respectively, with 12 bases between them. Germline CDR1 SGHNT, CDR2 YYREEE (reference sequence). CDR3 length equals 17 residues. For the CDR3, the DNA is TGTGCCAGCAGCTTGGGTGGCGGGGGAGCAACTAATGAAAAACTGTTTTTT. Translated, it gives CASSLGGGGATNEKLFF.